The text below deals with one T cell receptor beta chain. The antigen is undetermined. TCRdb re-called the 5' RACE reads; every CDR3 protein appears as one record, without DNA. This table holds about 450,000 distinct CDR3 sequences. CDR1 and CDR2 (germline): SEHNR, FQNEAQ (reference sequence). This CDR3 spans 14 amino acids. This sample was included in a study of monozygotic twins with inflammatory bowel disease. Study-wide points: IBD patients carried less diverse TCRbeta repertoires (inverse Simpson) than healthy co-twins. Immunosuppressive treatments differing between patients may have added repertoire variability. Especially with disease activity, IBD patients shared fewer clonotypes with others than healthy twins did. Among the T cells, different subtypes could not be distinguished.

This receptor was obtained from a human donor with ulcerative colitis or Crohn's disease, or a healthy co-twin of an affected twin (not recorded which). The chain uses TRBV7-9 and TRBJ1-1; TCRdb returns TRBD1, unconfirmable since there is no DNA. Sequenced material: blood. CDR3 loop: CASAAGQGVLRAFF.